This T cell receptor (beta chain) was sequenced during a study of cytomegalovirus exposure and HLA in healthy donors. Study-level points and caveats: One cluster of highly shared sequence variants probably arose as a sequencing artifact. It was reported that TCR beta sequences correctly inferred the HLA-A and HLA-B alleles for most subjects.

On this clone: What it recognizes is unknown.

The CDR3 has 16 amino acids. Trimming took 2 bases from V and 4 from J, leaving 15 bases between them. Germline CDR1 reads SGHTA; CDR2 reads FQGNSA. A multiplex PCR was run with 60 Vbeta primers and 13 Jbeta primers. Data came from immunoSEQ multiplex PCR; TCRdb stores just in-frame clones and leaves some out. This table has 100,000 to 150,000 clones, roughly four fifths appearing once. Sequenced sample: PBMCs. This receptor was obtained from a woman aged 45 to 65 in good health and CMV-seronegative. The chain couples TRBV7-2 to TRBJ1-3; D not resolved. CDR3 sequence (DNA): TGTGCCAGCAGCTTAAAGACGGGAGCGGGAGGAAACACCATATATTTT. Residues: CASSLKTGAGGNTIYF.